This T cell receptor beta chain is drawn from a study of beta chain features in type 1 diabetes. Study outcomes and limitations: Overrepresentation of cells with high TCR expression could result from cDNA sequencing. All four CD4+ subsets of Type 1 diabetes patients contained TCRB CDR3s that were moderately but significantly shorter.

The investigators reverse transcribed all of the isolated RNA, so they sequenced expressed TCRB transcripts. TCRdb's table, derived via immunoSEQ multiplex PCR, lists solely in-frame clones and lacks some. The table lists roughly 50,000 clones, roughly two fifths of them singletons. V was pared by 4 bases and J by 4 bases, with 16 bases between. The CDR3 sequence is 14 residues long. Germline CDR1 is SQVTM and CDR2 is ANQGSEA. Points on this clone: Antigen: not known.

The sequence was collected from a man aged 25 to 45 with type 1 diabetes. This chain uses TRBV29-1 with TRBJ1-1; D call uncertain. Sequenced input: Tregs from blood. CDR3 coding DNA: TGCAGCGTTGCCCTAACTGGACGGGGCACTGAAGCTTTCTTT. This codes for CSVALTGRGTEAFF.